The clone carrying this T cell receptor beta chain has a handful of counts. The antigen is undetermined. This entry comes from a study of blood T cells in healthy people across ages. Study-wide points: Observed TCR beta diversity per million T cells went down as age went up. This fall followed a roughly linear course with age.

A second about 7 to 12 cycle PCR used barcoded and J-beta primers. In TCRdb, the 5' RACE reads were re-called with MiXCR into one record per CDR3 protein. This repertoire shows hundreds of thousands of distinct CDR3 sequences, roughly 26% found once; its top ten account for roughly 17%. Every sample had a minimum of 6 million PBMCs isolated. Germline values: CDR1 GTSNPN, CDR2 SVGIG (reference sequence). The germline V and J ends were trimmed by 4 bases and 0 bases, with 12 bases remaining between them. There are 14 residues in the CDR3. This clonotype was obtained from a woman of 80 years or more in good health. The sample comprised blood. This rearrangement joins TRBV30 to TRBJ2-5; D ambiguous. The CDR3 is CAWNPQGNQETQYF. The CDR3 nucleotides are TGTGCCTGGAATCCCCAAGGAAACCAAGAGACCCAGTACTTC. The full variable domain, rest sourced from reference TRBV30 and TRBJ2-5, is SQTIHQWPATLVQPVGSPLSLECTVEGTSNPNLYWYRQAAGRGLQLLFYSVGIGQISSEVPQNLSASRPQDRQFILSSKKLLLSDSGFYLCAWNPQGNQETQYFGPGTRLLVL.